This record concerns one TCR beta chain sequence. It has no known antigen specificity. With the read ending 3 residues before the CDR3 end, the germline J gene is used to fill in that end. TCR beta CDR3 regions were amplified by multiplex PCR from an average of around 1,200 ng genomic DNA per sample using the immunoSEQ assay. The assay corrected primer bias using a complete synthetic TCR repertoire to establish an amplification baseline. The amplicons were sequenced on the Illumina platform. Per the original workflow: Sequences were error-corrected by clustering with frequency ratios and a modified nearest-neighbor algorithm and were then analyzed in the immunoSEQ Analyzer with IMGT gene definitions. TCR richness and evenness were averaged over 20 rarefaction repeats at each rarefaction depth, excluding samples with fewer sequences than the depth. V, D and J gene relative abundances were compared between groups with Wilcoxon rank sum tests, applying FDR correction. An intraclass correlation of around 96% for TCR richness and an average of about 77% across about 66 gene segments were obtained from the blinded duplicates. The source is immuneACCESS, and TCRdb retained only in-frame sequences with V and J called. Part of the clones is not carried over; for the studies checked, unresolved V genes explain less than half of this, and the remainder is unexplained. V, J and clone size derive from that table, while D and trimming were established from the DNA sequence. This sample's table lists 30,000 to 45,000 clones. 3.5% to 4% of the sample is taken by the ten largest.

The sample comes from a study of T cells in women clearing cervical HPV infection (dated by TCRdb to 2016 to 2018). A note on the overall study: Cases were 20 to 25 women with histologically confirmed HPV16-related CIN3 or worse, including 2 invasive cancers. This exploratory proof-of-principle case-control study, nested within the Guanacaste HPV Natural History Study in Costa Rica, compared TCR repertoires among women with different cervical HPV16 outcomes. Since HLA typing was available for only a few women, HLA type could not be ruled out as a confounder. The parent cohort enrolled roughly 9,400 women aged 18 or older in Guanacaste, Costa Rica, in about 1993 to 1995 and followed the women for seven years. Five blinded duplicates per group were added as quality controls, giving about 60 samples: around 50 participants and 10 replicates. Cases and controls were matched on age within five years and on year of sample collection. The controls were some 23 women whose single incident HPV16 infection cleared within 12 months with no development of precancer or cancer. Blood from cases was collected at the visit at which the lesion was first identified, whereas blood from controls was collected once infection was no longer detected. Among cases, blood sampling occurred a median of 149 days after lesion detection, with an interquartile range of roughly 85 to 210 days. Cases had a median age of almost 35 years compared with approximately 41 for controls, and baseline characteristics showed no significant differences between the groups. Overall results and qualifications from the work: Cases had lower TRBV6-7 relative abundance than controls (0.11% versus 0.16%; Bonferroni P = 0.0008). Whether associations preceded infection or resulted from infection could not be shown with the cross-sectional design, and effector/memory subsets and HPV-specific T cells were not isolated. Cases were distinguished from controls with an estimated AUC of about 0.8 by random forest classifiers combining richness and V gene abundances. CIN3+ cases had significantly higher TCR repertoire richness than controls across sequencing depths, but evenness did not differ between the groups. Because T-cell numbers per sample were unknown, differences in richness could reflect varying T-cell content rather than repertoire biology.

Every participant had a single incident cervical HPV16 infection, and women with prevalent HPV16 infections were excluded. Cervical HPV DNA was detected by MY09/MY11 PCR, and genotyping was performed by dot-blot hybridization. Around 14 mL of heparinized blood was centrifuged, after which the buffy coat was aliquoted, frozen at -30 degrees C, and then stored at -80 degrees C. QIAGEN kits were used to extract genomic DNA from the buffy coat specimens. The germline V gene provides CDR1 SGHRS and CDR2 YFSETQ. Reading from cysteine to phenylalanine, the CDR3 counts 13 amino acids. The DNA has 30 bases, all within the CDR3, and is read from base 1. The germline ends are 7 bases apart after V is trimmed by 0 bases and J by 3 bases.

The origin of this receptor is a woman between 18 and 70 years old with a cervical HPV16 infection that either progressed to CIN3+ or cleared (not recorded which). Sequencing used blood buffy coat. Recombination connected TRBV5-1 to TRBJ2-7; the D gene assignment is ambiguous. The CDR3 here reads CASSLEGFYEQYF. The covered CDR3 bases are TGCGCCAGCAGCTTGGAAGGTTTCTACGAG.